This T cell receptor (beta chain) was recorded in a study of T cells in localized non-small cell lung cancer. Broader study findings: The study detected a median about 60 of the top 100 tumor clones in adjacent lung. Uninvolved adjacent lung showed the highest T cell clonality, exceeding tumor. Because researchers sequenced only one region of the tumor, heterogeneity is still possible.

On this clone itself: Its target is not known.

V was pared by 6 bases and J by 0 bases, with 11 bases of the junction left unmatched. Germline V CDR1 and CDR2: WNHNN, SYGVQD (reference sequence). The CDR3 has 17 residues. Generated by immunoSEQ multiplex PCR, the TCRdb table keeps only in-frame clones and is missing some. The sample includes 30,000 to 35,000 clones, approximately 91% of them seen just once. The starting material was peripheral blood, obtained before any cancer treatment. The clonotype was recovered from a woman aged 35-70 years with stage I lung adenocarcinoma. The chain uses TRBV10-1 and TRBJ1-5, with TRBD1 matching 7 bases. CDR3 DNA sequence: TGCGCCAGCAGGTGGGGGGGGGACAGTGATAGCAATCAGCCCCAGCATTTT. Translating it yields CASRWGGDSDSNQPQHF.